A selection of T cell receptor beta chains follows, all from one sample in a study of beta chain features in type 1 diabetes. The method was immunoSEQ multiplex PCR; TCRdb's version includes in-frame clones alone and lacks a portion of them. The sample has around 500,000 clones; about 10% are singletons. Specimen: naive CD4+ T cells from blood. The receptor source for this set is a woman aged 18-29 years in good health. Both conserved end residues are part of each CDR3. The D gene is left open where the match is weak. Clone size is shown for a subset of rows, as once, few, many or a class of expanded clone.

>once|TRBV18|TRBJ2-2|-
CASSPDITKELFF
TGTGCCAGCTCACCTGATATTACCAAGGAGCTGTTTTTT
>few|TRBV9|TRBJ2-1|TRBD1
CASSVATQGKGEQFF
TGTGCCAGCAGCGTAGCTACACAGGGGAAAGGTGAGCAGTTCTTC
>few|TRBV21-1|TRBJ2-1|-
CASSKRYRADSSYNEQFF
TGTGCCAGCAGCAAAAGGTACAGGGCCGACAGCTCCTACAATGAGCAGTTCTTC
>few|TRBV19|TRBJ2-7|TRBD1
CASRNHGTASYEQYF
TGTGCCAGTCGAAACCACGGGACAGCGTCCTACGAGCAGTACTTC
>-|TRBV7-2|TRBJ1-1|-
CASSLDDREAFF
TGTGCCAGCAGCTTAGACGACAGGGAAGCTTTCTTT
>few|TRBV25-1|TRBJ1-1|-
CASSGGMVGNTEAFF
TGTGCCAGCAGTGGGGGAATGGTAGGAAACACTGAAGCTTTCTTT
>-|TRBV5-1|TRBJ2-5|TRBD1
CASSSGQVQETQYF
TGCGCCAGCAGCTCAGGACAGGTACAAGAGACCCAGTACTTC
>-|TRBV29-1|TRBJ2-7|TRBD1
CSVESGQGRSYEQYF
TGCAGCGTTGAATCGGGACAGGGACGCTCCTACGAGCAGTACTTC
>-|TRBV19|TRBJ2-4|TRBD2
CASSNPGGATKNIQYF
TGTGCCAGTAGTAACCCGGGAGGGGCGACCAAAAACATTCAGTACTTC
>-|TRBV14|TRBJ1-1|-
CASSSDRNTEAFF
TGTGCCAGCAGTTCGGACCGGAACACTGAAGCTTTCTTT
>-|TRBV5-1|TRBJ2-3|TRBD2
CASSQLAGAPDTQYF
TGCGCCAGCAGCCAACTAGCGGGGGCCCCAGATACGCAGTATTTT
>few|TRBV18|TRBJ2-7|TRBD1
CASSSGTGYEQYF
TGTGCCAGCTCATCCGGGACAGGGTACGAGCAGTACTTC
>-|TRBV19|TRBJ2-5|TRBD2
CASSPFLTSRETQYF
TGTGCCAGTAGTCCATTCTTGACTAGCAGAGAGACCCAGTACTTC
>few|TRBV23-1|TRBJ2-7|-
CASSQGAGEDYEQYF
TGCGCCAGCAGTCAAGGGGCAGGGGAGGACTACGAGCAGTACTTC
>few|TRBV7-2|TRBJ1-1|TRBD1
CASSLTGLRTEAFF
TGTGCCAGCAGCTTGACAGGGCTCCGCACTGAAGCTTTCTTT
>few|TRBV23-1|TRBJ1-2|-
CASSQPLQASLYGYTF
TGCGCCAGCAGTCAACCTTTACAGGCGTCTCTCTATGGCTACACCTTC
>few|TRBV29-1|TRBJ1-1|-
CSVERQMGDTEAFF
TGCAGCGTTGAACGTCAAATGGGGGACACTGAAGCTTTCTTT
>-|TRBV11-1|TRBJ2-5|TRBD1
CASSWTGKETQYF
TGTGCCAGCAGTTGGACAGGGAAAGAGACCCAGTACTTC
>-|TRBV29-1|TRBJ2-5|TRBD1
CSVGQGWETQYF
TGCAGCGTTGGACAGGGTTGGGAGACCCAGTACTTC
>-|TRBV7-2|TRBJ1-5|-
CASSLRSGLQPQHF
TGTGCCAGCAGCTTACGCTCGGGGCTTCAGCCCCAGCATTTT
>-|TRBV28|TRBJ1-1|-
CASSFQSAEAFF
TGTGCCAGCAGTTTCCAGTCGGCTGAAGCTTTCTTT
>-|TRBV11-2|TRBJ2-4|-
CASSLGGNIQYF
TGTGCCAGCAGCTTGGGGGGTAACATTCAGTACTTC
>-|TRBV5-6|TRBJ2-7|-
CASSGQTYEQYF
TGTGCCAGCAGCGGACAGACATACGAGCAGTACTTC
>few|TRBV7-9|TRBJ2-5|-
CASSSGTTYQETQYF
TGTGCCAGCAGCTCAGGGACCACTTACCAAGAGACCCAGTACTTC
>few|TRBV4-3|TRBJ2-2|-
CASSQDWKAANTGELFF
TGCGCCAGCAGCCAAGATTGGAAAGCGGCGAACACCGGGGAGCTGTTTTTT
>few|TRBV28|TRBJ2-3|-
CASSLGGSGTDTQYF
TGTGCCAGCAGTCTTGGTGGGTCGGGTACAGATACGCAGTATTTT
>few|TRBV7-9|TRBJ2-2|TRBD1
CASTPGQGETGELFF
TGTGCCAGCACCCCCGGACAGGGGGAAACCGGGGAGCTGTTTTTT
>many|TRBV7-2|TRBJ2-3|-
CASSPSTDTQYF
TGTGCCAGCAGCCCCAGCACAGATACGCAGTATTTT
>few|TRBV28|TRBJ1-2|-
CASRTSNYGYTF
TGTGCCAGCAGGACATCGAACTATGGCTACACCTTC
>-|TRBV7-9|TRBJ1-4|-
CASSLRGPGEKLFF
TGTGCCAGCAGCTTAAGGGGACCGGGTGAAAAACTGTTTTTT
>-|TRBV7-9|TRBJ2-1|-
CASSNAPSSVSSYNEQFF
TGTGCCAGCAGCAACGCCCCCTCTAGCGTGAGCTCCTACAATGAGCAGTTCTTC
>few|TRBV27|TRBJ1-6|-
CASGINLRTPLHF
TGTGCCAGCGGGATCAATTTAAGGACACCCCTCCACTTT
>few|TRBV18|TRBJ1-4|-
CASSRGATNEKLFF
TGTGCCAGCTCACGAGGTGCAACTAATGAAAAACTGTTTTTT
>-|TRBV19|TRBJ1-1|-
CASSLSEAFF
TGTGCCAGTAGTCTTTCTGAAGCTTTCTTT
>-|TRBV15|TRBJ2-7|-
CATSRVGTASYEQYF
TGTGCCACCAGCAGAGTAGGGACCGCTTCCTATGAGCAGTACTTC
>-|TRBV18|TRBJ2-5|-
CASKRGSQETQYF
TGTGCCAGCAAACGGGGCAGCCAAGAGACCCAGTACTTC
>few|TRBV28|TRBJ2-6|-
CASSLGANVLTF
TGTGCCAGCAGTTTAGGGGCCAACGTCCTGACTTTC